This T cell receptor (beta chain) was found in a study of OX40 agonist ivuxolimab in advanced cancers. Sequenced by immunoSEQ multiplex PCR; TCRdb stores in-frame clones only, minus some. The sample consists of 85,000 or so clones, approximately 86% of them appearing once. Deletions cut 7 bases from V and 5 bases from J, with 10 bases between. Germline values: CDR1 KGHSH, CDR2 LQKENI. This CDR3 is built from 12 residues. The starting material was CD4+ or CD8+ T cells sorted from blood, obtained in a trial of the OX40 agonist ivuxolimab. This clonotype was obtained from an adult with an advanced solid tumor such as melanoma, head and neck, liver or kidney cancer. The gene calls are TRBV18 and TRBJ2-3; D unclear. The CDR3 DNA reads as TGTGCCAGCTTTGGTTTCGGAGATACGCAGTATTTT. The encoded protein is CASFGFGDTQYF. The full variable domain, completed using reference TRBV18 and TRBJ2-3, is NAGVMQNPRHLVRRRGQEARLRCSPMKGHSHVYWYRQLPEEGLKFMVYLQKENIIDESGMPKERFSAEFPKEGPSILRIQQVVRGDSAAYFCASFGFGDTQYFGPGTRLTVL.